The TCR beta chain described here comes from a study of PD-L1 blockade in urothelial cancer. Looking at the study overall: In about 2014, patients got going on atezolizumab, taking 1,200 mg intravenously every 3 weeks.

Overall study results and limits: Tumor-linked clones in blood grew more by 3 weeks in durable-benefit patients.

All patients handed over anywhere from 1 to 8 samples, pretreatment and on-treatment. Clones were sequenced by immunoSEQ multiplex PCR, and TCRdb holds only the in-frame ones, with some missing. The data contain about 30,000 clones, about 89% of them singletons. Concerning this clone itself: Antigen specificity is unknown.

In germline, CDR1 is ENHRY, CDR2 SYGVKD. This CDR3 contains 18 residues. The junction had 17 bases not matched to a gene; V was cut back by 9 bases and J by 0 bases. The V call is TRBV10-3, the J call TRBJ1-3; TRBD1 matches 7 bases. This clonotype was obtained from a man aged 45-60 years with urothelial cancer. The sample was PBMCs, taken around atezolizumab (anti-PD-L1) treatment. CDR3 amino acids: CAISTPRGQRASGNTIYF. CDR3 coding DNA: TGTGCCATTAGTACACCAAGGGGACAGCGGGCCTCTGGAAACACCATATATTTT.